Sequencing of this TCR beta chain was carried out in a study of cytomegalovirus exposure and HLA in healthy donors. This clone turned up a few times. The antigen is unknown. The study ran its PCR with 60 Vbeta and 13 Jbeta primers. Clones were read by immunoSEQ multiplex PCR, and TCRdb kept only the in-frame ones, dropping some. Of roughly 98,000 clones in the sample, under 85% were seen once. The CDR3 extends over 16 amino acids. The V gene lost 5 bases and the J gene lost 3 bases, with 18 bases spanning the gap. CDR1 is SGHNT and CDR2 is YENEEA in the germline V gene. Findings and limits, study-wide: Compared with the approximately 680-donor mean, an Asian-associated ancestry cluster reportedly had fewer N-insertions, according to a later analysis.

What was sequenced was PBMCs. This sequence joins TRBV11-3 and TRBJ2-3, with D possibly TRBD2 on 6 matching bases. This clonotype was obtained from a man in his late teens or twenties in good health and CMV-seropositive. The CDR3 loop is CASSLGRSAGTDTQYF. DNA for the CDR3: TGTGCCAGCAGCCTGGGTCGATCGGCGGGGACAGATACGCAGTATTTT.